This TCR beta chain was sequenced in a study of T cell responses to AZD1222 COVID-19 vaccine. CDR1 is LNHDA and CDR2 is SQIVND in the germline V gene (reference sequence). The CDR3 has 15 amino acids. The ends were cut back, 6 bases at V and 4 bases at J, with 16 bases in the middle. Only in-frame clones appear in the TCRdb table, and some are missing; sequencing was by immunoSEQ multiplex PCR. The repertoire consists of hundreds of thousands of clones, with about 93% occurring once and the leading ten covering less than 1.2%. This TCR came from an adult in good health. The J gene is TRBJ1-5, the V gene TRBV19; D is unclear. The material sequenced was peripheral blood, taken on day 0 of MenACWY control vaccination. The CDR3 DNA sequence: TGTGCCAGTAGCGATCTCGGGGAATATAATCAGCCCCAGCATTTT. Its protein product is CASSDLGEYNQPQHF.